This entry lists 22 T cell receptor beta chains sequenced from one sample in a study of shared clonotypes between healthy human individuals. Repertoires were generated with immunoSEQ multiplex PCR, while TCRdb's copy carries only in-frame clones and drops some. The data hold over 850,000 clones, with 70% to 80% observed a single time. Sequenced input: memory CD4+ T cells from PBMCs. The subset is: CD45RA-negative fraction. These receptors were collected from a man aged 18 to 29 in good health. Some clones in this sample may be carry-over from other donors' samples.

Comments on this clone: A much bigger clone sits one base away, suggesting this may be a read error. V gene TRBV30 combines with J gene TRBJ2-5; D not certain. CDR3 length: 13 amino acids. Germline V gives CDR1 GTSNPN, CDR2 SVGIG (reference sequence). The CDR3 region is CARSHGSRETQYF. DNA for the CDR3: TGTGCCCGGAGTCACGGCAGTCGGGAGACCCAGTACTTC.

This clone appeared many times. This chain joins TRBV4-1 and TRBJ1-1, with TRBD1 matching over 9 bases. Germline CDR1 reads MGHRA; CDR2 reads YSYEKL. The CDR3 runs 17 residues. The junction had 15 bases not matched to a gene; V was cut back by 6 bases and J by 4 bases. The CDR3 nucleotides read TGCGCCAGCAGGGCCGGGACAGGGCGGGTCAGGAGCACTGAAGCTTTCTTT. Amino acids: CASRAGTGRVRSTEAFF.

In DNA form, the CDR3 reads TGTGCCACCAGCATGAGTTTCCCACGTTATGTAGGGGCCAACGTCCTGACTTTC. Translation: CATSMSFPRYVGANVLTF. The V call is TRBV15, the J call TRBJ2-6; D remains unclear. Trimming shortened V by 4 bases and J by 4 bases, and 20 bases separated the two germline ends. CDR1 and CDR2 from the germline V gene are LNHNV and YYDKDF (reference sequence). The CDR3 is 18 amino acids.

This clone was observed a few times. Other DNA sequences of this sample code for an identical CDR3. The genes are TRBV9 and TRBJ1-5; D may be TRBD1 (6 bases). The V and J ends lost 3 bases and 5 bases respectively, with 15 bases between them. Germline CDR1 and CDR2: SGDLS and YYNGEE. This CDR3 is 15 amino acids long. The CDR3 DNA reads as TGTGCCAGCAGCGCAGGTAGGGGGGGCGATCAGCCCCAGCATTTT. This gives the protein CASSAGRGGDQPQHF.

CDR3 sequence (DNA): TGCGCCAGCAGCTGGGGGACTGCGCGAACGGAGACCCAGTACTTC. The encoded protein is CASSWGTARTETQYF. The rearrangement links TRBV5-1 to TRBJ2-5; a weak D match, TRBD2 (6 bases). This CDR3 is 15 amino acids long. V lost 3 bases to trimming and J lost 5 bases, with 17 bases between them. Per germline, CDR1 SGHRS and CDR2 YFSETQ. The full variable domain, with the rest looked up from reference TRBV5-1 and TRBJ2-5, is KAGVTQTPRYLIKTRGQQVTLSCSPISGHRSVSWYQQTPGQGLQFLFEYFSETQRNKGNFPGRFSGRQFSNSRSEMNVSTLELGDSALYLCASSWGTARTETQYFGPGTRLLVL.

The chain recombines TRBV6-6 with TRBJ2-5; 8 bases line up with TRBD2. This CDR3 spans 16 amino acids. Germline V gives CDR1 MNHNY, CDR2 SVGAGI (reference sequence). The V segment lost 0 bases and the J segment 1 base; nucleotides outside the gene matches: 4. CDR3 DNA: TGTGCCAGCAGTTACTCTTCCGGGAGGGGCCAAGAGACCCAGTACTTC. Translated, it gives CASSYSSGRGQETQYF.

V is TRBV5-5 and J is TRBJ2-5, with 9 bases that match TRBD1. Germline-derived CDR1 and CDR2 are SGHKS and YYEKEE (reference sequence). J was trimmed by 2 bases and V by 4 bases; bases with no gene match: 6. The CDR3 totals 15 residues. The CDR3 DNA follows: TGTGCCAGCAGCCAAGGGACAGGGCCTCAAGAGACCCAGTACTTC. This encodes CASSQGTGPQETQYF.

CDR3 in DNA: TGTGCCAGCAGCTCCACCAGGGGTGCGGAAGAAAAACTGTTTTTT. This translates into CASSSTRGAEEKLFF. This chain links TRBV7-9 with TRBJ1-4; D perhaps matches TRBD1 (6 bases). Germline V gene data show CDR1 as SEHNR and CDR2 as FQNEAQ (reference sequence). V lost 4 bases and J 8 bases, leaving 17 bases between the germline ends. The CDR3 loop spans 15 amino acids. Variable domain in full (rest from reference TRBV7-9 and TRBJ1-4): DTGVSQNPRHKITKRGQNVTFRCDPISEHNRLYWYRQTLGQGPEFLTYFQNEAQLEKSRLLSDRFSAERPKGSFSTLEIQRTEQGDSAMYLCASSSTRGAEEKLFFGSGTQLSVL.

The CDR3 nucleotides read TGCGCCAGCAGCGGGGGACTTACAGATACGCAGTATTTT. The encoded protein is CASSGGLTDTQYF. The chain links TRBV5-1 to TRBJ2-3, with D possibly matching TRBD2 (6 bases). CDR1 SGHRS and CDR2 YFSETQ come from the germline V gene. The CDR3 extends over 13 amino acids. V gave up 4 bases and J gave up 3 bases, with 9 bases separating them. Together with reference TRBV5-1 and TRBJ2-3, the CDR3 gives the full variable domain: KAGVTQTPRYLIKTRGQQVTLSCSPISGHRSVSWYQQTPGQGLQFLFEYFSETQRNKGNFPGRFSGRQFSNSRSEMNVSTLELGDSALYLCASSGGLTDTQYFGPGTRLTVL.

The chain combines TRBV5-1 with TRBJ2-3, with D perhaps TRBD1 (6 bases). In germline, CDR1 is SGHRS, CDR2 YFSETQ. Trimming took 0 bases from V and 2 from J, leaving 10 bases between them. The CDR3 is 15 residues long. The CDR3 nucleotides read TGCGCCAGCAGCTTGGAGGTGGGACACACAGATACGCAGTATTTT. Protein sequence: CASSLEVGHTDTQYF. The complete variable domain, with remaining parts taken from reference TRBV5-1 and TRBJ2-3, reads KAGVTQTPRYLIKTRGQQVTLSCSPISGHRSVSWYQQTPGQGLQFLFEYFSETQRNKGNFPGRFSGRQFSNSRSEMNVSTLELGDSALYLCASSLEVGHTDTQYFGPGTRLTVL.

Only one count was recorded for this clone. The CDR3 loop reads CASSSALYQTNTEAFF. The CDR3 nucleotides read TGTGCCAGCAGTTCGGCCCTTTACCAAACAAACACTGAAGCTTTCTTT. The chain is built from TRBV28 and TRBJ1-1; unclear D gene. The V gene lost 4 bases and the J gene lost 2 bases, with 17 bases spanning the gap. The CDR3 totals 16 residues. Germline V gives CDR1 MDHEN, CDR2 SYDVKM.

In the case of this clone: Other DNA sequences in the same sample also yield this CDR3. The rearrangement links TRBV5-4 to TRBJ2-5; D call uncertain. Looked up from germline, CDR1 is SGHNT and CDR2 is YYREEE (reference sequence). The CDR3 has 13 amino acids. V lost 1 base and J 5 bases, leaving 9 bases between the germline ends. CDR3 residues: CASSLRGVETQYF. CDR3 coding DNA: TGTGCCAGCAGCTTGCGTGGGGTGGAGACCCAGTACTTC.

CDR3 nucleotide sequence: TGTGCCAGCAGCCAAGTCCCCCGGGGTGAGCAGTTCTTC. It specifies CASSQVPRGEQFF. The gene calls are TRBV4-2 and TRBJ2-1, with TRBD2 as a possible D gene (5 bases). Germline loops: CDR1 LGHNA, CDR2 YNFKEQ. The CDR3 runs to 13 residues. V was clipped by 1 base and J by 9 bases, with 10 bases between them.

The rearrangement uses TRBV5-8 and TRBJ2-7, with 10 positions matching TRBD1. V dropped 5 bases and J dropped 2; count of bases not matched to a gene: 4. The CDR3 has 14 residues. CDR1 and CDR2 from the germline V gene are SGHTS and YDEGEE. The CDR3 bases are TGTGCCAGCAGTCGACAGGGGGCCCCCTACGAGCAGTACTTC. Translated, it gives CASSRQGAPYEQYF.

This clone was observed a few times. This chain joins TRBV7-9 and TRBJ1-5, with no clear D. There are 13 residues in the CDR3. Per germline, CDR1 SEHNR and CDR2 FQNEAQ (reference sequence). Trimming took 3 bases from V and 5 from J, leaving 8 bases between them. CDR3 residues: CASSFSGDQPQHF. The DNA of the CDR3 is TGTGCCAGCAGCTTCTCCGGGGATCAGCCCCAGCATTTT.

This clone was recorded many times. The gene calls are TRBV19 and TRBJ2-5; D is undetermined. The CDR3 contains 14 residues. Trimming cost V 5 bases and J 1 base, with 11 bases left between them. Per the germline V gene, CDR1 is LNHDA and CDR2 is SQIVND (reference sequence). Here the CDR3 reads CASSPRFFQETQYF. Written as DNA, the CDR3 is TGTGCCAGTAGTCCAAGATTCTTCCAAGAGACCCAGTACTTC.

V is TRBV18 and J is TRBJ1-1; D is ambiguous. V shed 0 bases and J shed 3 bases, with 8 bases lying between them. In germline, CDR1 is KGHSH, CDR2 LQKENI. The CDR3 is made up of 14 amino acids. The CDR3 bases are TGTGCCAGCTCACCACCAGGGTGGGACACTGAAGCTTTCTTT. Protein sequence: CASSPPGWDTEAFF.

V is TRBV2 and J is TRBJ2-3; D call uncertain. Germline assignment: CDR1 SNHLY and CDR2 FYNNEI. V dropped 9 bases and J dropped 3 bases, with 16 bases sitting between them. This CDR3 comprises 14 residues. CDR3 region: CAREAATGTDTQYF. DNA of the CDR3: TGTGCCAGAGAAGCAGCTACTGGGACAGATACGCAGTATTTT.

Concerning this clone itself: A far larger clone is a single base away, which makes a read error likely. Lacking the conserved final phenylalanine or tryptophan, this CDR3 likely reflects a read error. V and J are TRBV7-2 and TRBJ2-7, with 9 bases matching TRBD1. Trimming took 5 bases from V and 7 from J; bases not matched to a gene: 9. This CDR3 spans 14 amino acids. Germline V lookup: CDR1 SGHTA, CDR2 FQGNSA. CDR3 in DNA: TGTGCCAGCAGCAGACAGGGGGTGGAAGGGGAGCAGTACCTC. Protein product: CASSRQGVEGEQYL.

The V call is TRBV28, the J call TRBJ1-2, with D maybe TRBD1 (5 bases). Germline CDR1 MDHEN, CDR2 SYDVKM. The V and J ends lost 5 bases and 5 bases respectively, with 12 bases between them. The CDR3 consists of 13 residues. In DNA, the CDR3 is TGTGCCAGCAGTCCTTCGGGGCATTATGGCTACACCTTC. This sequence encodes CASSPSGHYGYTF.

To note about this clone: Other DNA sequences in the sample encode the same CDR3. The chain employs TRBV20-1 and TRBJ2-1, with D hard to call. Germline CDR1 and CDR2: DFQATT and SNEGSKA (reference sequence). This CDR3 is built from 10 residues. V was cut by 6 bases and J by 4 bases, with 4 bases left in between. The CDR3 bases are TGCAGTGCGAGGTACAATGAGCAGTTCTTC. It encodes CSARYNEQFF.

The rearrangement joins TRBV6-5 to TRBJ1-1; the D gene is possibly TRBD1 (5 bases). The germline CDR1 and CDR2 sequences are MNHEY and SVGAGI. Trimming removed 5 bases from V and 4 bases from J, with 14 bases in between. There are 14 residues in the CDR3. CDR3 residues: CASSTRGSGTEAFF. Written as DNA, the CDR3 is TGTGCCAGCAGTACTCGGGGGTCCGGCACTGAAGCTTTCTTT.